This T cell receptor beta chain was found in a study of early T cells in non-severe SARS-CoV-2 infection. About the research overall: Bulk RNA taken from unsorted whole blood was sequenced, leaving chains unpaired.

Study results and limitations: VDJdb matching, biased toward anti-spike CD8 responses, missed private and CD4 specificities.

The TCR library protocol attached unique molecular identifiers to the individual cDNA molecules. TCRdb used MiXCR to reprocess the 5' RACE reads, holding one entry per CDR3 protein. The table has under 60,000 distinct CDR3 sequences, about 13% seen once. This clonotype was detected ten times or more. What it recognizes is unknown. This TCR came from an adult who was a healthcare worker with PCR-confirmed SARS-CoV-2 infection or an uninfected control (not recorded which). The sequenced sample consisted of whole blood.

Written as DNA, the CDR3 is TGTGCCAGCAGCCCACGTAGCGGGAGTATAGACAATGAGCAGTTCTTC. Amino acids: CASSPRSGSIDNEQFF. This chain links TRBV9 with TRBJ2-1; TRBD2 matches at 9 bases. The junction had 10 bases not matched to a gene; V was cut back by 4 bases and J by 5 bases. Germline loops: CDR1 SGDLS, CDR2 YYNGEE. This CDR3 has 16 amino acids.